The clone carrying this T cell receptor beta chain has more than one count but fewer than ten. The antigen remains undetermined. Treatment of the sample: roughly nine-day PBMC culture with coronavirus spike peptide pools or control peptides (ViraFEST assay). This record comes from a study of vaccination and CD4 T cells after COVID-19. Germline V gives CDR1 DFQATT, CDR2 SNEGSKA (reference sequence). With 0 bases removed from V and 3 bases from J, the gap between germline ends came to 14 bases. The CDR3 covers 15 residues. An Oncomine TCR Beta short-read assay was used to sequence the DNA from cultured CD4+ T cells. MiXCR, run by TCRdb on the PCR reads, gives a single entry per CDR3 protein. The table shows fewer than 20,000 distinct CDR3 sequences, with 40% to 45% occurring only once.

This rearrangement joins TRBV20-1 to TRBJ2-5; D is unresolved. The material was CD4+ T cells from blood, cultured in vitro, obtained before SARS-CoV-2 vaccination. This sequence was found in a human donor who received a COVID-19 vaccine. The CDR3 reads CSARDLGPTKETQYF. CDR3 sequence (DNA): TGCAGTGCTAGAGATTTAGGACCCACAAAAGAGACCCAGTACTTC.